The following is a TCR beta chain sequence with its context. Its specificity is unknown. Additional DNA sequences in this sample encode the identical CDR3. These data belong to a study of beta chain features in type 1 diabetes. Whole-study context: Age and gender were similar between patients and healthy donors, as were cell yields. General study results and limits: When Type 1 diabetes patients were examined, their TCRB CDR3s proved moderately but significantly shorter in all four CD4+ subsets.

Reverse transcribing all isolated RNA meant expressed TCRB transcripts were sequenced. Measured with immunoSEQ multiplex PCR; TCRdb has only the in-frame clones, and not every one. The sample holds some 900,000 clones; about a sixth are singletons and the top ten take about 0.025%. The sample taken for sequencing was naive CD4+ T cells from blood. The source of this sequence is a woman aged 18-29 years in good health.

This chain's CDR3 is CASSRNYGYTF. Written as DNA, the CDR3 is TGTGCCAGCAGTCGAAACTATGGCTACACCTTC. The chain employs TRBV28 and TRBJ1-2; D is unclear. CDR3 length: 11 residues. CDR1 and CDR2 (germline): MDHEN, SYDVKM. Trimming shortened V by 5 bases and J by 2 bases, and 3 bases separated the two germline ends.